The present T cell receptor beta chain was sequenced within a study of blood T cell repertoires in COVID-19. About the study: Samples came from the United States, Italy and Spain, spanning acute and convalescent COVID-19. PBMCs, B-cell-depleted T cells, or T cells were the source of the cDNA or gDNA that made up the material.

V lost 0 bases, J lost 8 bases, and 11 bases lay in between. Germline loops: CDR1 LGHDT, CDR2 YNNKEL (reference sequence). The CDR3 consists of 15 residues. The authors' processing: Nucleated cell counts were estimated from reference gene primer amplification. Generated by immunoSEQ multiplex PCR, the TCRdb table keeps only in-frame clones and is missing some. That table gives V, J and clone size, and the DNA gave D and trimming. This table has 200,000 to 250,000 clones, 86% appearing once. This sequence was found in a man older than 75 with acute or convalescent COVID-19. Sequenced: peripheral blood. The chain uses TRBV3-1 (or the pseudogene TRBV3-2) and TRBJ1-6, with a tentative D call TRBD1 (5 bases). CDR3 bases: TGTGCCAGCAGCCAAGACCTAGGCAGGGATTCACCCCTCCACTTT. Encoded protein: CASSQDLGRDSPLHF.